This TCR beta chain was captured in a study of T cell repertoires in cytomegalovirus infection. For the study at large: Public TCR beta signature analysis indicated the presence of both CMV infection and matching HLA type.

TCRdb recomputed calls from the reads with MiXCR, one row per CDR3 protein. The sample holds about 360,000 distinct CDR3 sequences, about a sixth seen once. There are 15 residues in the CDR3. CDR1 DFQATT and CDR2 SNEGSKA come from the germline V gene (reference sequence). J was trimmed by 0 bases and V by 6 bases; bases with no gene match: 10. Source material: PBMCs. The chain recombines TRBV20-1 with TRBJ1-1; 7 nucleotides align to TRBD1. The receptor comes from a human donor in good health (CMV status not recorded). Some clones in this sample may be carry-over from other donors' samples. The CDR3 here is CSAADAGTVNTEAFF. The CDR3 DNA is TGCAGTGCCGCCGATGCCGGGACAGTGAACACTGAAGCTTTCTTT.